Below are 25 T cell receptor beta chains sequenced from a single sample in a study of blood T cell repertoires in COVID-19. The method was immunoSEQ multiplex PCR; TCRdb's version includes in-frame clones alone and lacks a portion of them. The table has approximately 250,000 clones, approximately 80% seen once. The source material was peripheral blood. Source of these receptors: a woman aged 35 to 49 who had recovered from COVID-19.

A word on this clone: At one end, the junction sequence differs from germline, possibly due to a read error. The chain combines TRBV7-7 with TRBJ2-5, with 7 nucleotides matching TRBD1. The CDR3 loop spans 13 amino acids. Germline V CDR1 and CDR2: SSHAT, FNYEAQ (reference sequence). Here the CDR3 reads CASRQGQGETQYF. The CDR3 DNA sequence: TGTGCTAGCAGACAGGGCCAGGGGGAGACCCAGTACTTC.

CDR3 region: CASSLEDSHYNEQFF. The CDR3 DNA sequence: TGCGCCAGCAGCTTGGAGGACAGCCACTACAATGAGCAGTTCTTC. The chain links TRBV5-1 to TRBJ2-1; D might be TRBD1 (6 bases). CDR1 and CDR2 (germline): SGHRS, YFSETQ. CDR3 size: 15 residues. Trimming shortened V by 0 bases and J by 3 bases, and 10 bases separated the two germline ends. The whole variable domain, remainder taken from reference TRBV5-1 and TRBJ2-1, is KAGVTQTPRYLIKTRGQQVTLSCSPISGHRSVSWYQQTPGQGLQFLFEYFSETQRNKGNFPGRFSGRQFSNSRSEMNVSTLELGDSALYLCASSLEDSHYNEQFFGPGTRLTVL.

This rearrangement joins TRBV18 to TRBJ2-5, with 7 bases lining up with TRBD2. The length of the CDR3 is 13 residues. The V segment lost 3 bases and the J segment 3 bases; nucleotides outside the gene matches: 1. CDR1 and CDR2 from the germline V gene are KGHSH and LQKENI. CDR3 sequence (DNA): TGTGCCAGCTCACCCGGGACTAAAGAGACCCAGTACTTC. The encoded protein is CASSPGTKETQYF.

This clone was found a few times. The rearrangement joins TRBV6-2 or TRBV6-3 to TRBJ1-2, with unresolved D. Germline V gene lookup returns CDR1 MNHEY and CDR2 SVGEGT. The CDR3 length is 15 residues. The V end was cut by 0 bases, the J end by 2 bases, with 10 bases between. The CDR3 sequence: CASSYSSYSNYGYTF. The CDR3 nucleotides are TGTGCCAGCAGTTACTCGAGTTACAGCAACTATGGCTACACCTTC.

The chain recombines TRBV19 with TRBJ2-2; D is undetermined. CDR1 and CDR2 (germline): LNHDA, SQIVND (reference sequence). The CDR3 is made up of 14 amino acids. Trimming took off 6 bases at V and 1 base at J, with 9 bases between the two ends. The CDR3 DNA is TGTGCCAGTAGAAGACACTTGAACACCGGGGAGCTGTTTTTT. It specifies CASRRHLNTGELFF.

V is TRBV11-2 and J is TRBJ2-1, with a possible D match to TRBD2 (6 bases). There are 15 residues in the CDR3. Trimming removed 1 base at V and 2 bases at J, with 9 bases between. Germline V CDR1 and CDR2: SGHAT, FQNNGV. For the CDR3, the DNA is TGTGCCAGCAGCTTAGGTGGCGGGACCTACAATGAGCAGTTCTTC. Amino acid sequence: CASSLGGGTYNEQFF.

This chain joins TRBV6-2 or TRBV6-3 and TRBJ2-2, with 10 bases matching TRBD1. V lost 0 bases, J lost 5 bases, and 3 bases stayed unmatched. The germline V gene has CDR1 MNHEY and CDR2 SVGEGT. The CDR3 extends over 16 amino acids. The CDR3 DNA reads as TGTGCCAGCAGTTACTCGGGGACAGGGGTTACCGGGGAGCTGTTTTTT. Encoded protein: CASSYSGTGVTGELFF.

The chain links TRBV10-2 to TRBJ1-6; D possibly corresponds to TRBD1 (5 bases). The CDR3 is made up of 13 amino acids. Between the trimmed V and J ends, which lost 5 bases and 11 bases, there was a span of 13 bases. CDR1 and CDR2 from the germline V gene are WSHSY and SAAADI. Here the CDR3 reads CASSWGRGAPLHF. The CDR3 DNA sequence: TGCGCCAGCAGTTGGGGGAGGGGAGCACCCCTCCACTTT.

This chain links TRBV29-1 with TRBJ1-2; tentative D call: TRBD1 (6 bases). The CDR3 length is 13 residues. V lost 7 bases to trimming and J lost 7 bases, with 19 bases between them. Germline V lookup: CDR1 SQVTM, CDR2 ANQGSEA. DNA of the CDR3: TGCAGCGGGGTGAACAGGGTGGACGGTGGCTACACCTTC. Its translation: CSGVNRVDGGYTF.

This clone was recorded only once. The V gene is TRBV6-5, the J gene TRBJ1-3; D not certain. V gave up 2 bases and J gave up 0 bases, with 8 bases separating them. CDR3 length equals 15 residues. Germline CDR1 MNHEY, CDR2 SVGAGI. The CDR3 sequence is CASSYTEGSGNTIYF. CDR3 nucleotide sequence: TGTGCCAGCAGTTACACAGAGGGCTCTGGAAACACCATATATTTT.

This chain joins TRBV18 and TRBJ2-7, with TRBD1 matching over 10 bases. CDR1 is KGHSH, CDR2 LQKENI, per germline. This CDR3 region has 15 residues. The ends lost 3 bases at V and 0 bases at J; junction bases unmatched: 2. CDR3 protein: CASSPGQGTSYEQYF. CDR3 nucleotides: TGTGCCAGCTCACCGGGACAGGGGACCTCCTACGAGCAGTACTTC. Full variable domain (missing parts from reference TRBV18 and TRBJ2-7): NAGVMQNPRHLVRRRGQEARLRCSPMKGHSHVYWYRQLPEEGLKFMVYLQKENIIDESGMPKERFSAEFPKEGPSILRIQQVVRGDSAAYFCASSPGQGTSYEQYFGPGTRLTVT.

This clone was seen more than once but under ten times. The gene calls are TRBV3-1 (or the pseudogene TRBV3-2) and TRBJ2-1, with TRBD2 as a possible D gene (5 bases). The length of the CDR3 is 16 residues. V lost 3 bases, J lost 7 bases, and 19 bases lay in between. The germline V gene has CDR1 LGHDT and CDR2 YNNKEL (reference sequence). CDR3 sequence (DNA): TGTGCCAGCAGCCATGGGAACGGGGTCCGGGTGAATGAGCAGTTCTTC. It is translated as CASSHGNGVRVNEQFF.

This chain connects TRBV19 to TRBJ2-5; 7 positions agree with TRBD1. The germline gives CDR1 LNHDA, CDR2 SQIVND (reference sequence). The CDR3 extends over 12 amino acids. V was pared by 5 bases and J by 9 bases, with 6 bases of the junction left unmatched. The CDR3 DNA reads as TGTGCCAGTAGTCAACAGGGGTTGTCCCAGTACTTC. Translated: CASSQQGLSQYF.

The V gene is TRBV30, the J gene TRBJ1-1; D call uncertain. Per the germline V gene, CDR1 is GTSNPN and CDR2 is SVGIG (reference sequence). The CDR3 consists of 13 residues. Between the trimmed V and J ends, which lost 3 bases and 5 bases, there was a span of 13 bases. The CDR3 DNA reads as TGTGCCTGGAGGAGCGGGGTGGTGACTGAAGCTTTCTTT. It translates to CAWRSGVVTEAFF.

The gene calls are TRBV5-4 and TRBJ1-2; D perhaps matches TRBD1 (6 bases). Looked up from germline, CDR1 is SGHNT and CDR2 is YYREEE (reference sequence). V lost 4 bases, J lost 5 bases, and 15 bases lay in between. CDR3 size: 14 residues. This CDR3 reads CASSAYGRGYGYTF. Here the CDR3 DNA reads TGTGCCAGCAGCGCCTACGGCAGGGGATATGGCTACACCTTC.

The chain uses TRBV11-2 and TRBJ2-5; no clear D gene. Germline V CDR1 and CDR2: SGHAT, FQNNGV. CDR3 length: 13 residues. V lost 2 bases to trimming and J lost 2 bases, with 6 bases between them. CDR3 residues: CASSLIRQETQYF. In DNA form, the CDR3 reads TGTGCCAGCAGCTTAATTAGACAAGAGACCCAGTACTTC.

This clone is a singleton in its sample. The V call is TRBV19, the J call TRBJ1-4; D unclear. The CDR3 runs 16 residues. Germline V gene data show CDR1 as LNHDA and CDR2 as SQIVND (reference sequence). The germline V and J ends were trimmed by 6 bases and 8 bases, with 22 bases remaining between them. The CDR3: CASRTGRLGILEKLFF. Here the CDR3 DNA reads TGTGCCAGTAGAACCGGGAGACTGGGGATTCTGGAAAAACTGTTTTTT.

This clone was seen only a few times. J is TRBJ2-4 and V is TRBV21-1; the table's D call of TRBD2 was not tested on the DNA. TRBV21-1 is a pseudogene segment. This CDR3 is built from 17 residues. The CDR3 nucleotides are TGTGCCAGCAGCGCCCCATTTAGCGGGGGGGCTGTTAACATTCAGTACTTC. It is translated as CASSAPFSGGAVNIQYF.

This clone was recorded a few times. The DNA of the CDR3 is TGTGCCAGCAGTTTACAGTATAATTCACCCCTCCACTTT. It yields the protein CASSLQYNSPLHF. The rearrangement links TRBV7-2 to TRBJ1-6; D uncertain. This CDR3 spans 13 amino acids. Trimming stripped 6 bases from V and 4 bases from J, with 7 bases between. Germline loops: CDR1 SGHTA, CDR2 FQGNSA.

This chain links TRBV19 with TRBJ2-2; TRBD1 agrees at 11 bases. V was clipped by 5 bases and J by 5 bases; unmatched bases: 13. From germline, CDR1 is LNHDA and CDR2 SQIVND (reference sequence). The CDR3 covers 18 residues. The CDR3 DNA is TGTGCCAGTAGTGGTGTGGAGGGACAGGGGGATAGTACCGGGGAGCTGTTTTTT. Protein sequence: CASSGVEGQGDSTGELFF.

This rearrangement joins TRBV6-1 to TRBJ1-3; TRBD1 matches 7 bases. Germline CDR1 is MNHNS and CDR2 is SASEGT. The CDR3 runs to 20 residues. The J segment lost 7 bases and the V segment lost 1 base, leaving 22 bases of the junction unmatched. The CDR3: CASSEDIPGTAVFMANTIYF. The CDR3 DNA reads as TGTGCCAGCAGTGAAGACATCCCAGGGACAGCCGTATTTATGGCGAACACCATATATTTT.

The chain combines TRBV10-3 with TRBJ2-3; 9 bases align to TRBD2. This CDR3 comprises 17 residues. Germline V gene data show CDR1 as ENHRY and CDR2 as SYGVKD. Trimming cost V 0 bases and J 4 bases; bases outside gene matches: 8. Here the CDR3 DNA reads TGTGCCATCAGTGAGTCGATTGGCGGGGGGGCCCCAGATACGCAGTATTTT. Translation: CAISESIGGGAPDTQYF.

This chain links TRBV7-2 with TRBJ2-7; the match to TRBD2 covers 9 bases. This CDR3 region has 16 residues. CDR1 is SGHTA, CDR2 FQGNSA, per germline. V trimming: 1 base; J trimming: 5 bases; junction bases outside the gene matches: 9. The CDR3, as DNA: TGTGCCAGCAGCTTAGTCGCCGGGACTAGCAATAACGAGCAGTACTTC. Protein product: CASSLVAGTSNNEQYF.

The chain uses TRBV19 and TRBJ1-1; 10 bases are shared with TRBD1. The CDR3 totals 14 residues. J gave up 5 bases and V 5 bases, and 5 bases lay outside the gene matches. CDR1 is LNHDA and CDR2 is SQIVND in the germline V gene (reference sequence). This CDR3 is CASSPGQGKTEAFF. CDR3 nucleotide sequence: TGTGCCAGTAGTCCGGGACAGGGGAAAACTGAAGCTTTCTTT.

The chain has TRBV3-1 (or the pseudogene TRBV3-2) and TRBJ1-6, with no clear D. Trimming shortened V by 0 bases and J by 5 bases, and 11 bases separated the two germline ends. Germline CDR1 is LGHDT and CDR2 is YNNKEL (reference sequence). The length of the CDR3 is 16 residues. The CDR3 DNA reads TGTGCCAGCAGCCAAGATTTTGTGCGAAATAATTCACCCCTCCACTTT. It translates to CASSQDFVRNNSPLHF.